A selection of T cell receptor beta chains follows, all from one sample in a study of T cell responses to AZD1222 COVID-19 vaccine. Here immunoSEQ multiplex PCR was the method, and the copy in TCRdb shows in-frame clones only, minus some. The sample includes 110,000 to 150,000 clones, 70% to 90% of them seen just once. The sequences come from peripheral blood, collected on day 0 of AZD1222 vaccination. Receptor source: an adult in good health. CDR3s include the opening cysteine and the closing phenylalanine or tryptophan. D genes are given only for firm matches. The size of a clone is reported for some rows only, either as once, few or many, or as a class for expanded clones.

V gene: TRBV5-1
J gene: TRBJ1-2
clone size: NA
D gene: TRBD1
CDR3 DNA: TGCGCCAGCAGCTTGGAAATACCACAGGGGGGCTACACCTTC
CDR3 protein: CASSLEIPQGGYTF

V gene: TRBV9
J gene: TRBJ2-1
clone size: NA
D gene: NA
CDR3 DNA: TGTGCCAGCAGCGCCCCAACGGGAGTGGGATGGGAGCAGTTCTTC
CDR3 protein: CASSAPTGVGWEQFF

V gene: TRBV6-6
J gene: TRBJ2-1
clone size: NA
D gene: NA
CDR3 DNA: TGTGCCAGCAGTTACGAGGTCTTGGAGCAGTTCTTC
CDR3 protein: CASSYEVLEQFF

V gene: TRBV7-6
J gene: TRBJ1-1
clone size: NA
D gene: NA
CDR3 DNA: TGTGCCAGCAGCTTAGCGATGAACACTGAAGCTTTCTTT
CDR3 protein: CASSLAMNTEAFF

V gene: TRBV9
J gene: TRBJ2-3
clone size: NA
D gene: TRBD2
CDR3 DNA: TGTGCCAGCAGCGCTCAGCGGGAGGGCCGGCACGAGGAGGATACGCAGTATTTT
CDR3 protein: CASSAQREGRHEEDTQYF

V gene: TRBV15
J gene: TRBJ2-7
clone size: NA
D gene: NA
CDR3 DNA: TGTGCCACCAGCAGAGAGAATGGGGCCTACGAGCAGTACTTC
CDR3 protein: CATSRENGAYEQYF

V gene: TRBV11-2
J gene: TRBJ2-1
clone size: NA
D gene: NA
CDR3 DNA: TGTGCCAGCAGCCCATACTACAATGAGCAGTTCTTC
CDR3 protein: CASSPYYNEQFF

V gene: TRBV4-1
J gene: TRBJ2-7
clone size: few
D gene: NA
CDR3 DNA: TGCGCCAGCAGCCAACCGACAGCTAAACTTTCCTACGAGCAGTACTTC
CDR3 protein: CASSQPTAKLSYEQYF

V gene: TRBV5-1
J gene: TRBJ1-2
clone size: NA
D gene: TRBD1
CDR3 DNA: TGCGCCAGCGGGCCCACCGGGACAGCTGTCTATGGCTACACCTTC
CDR3 protein: CASGPTGTAVYGYTF

V gene: TRBV4-2
J gene: TRBJ2-1
clone size: NA
D gene: TRBD2
CDR3 DNA: TGTGCCAGCAGCCGAGGACTAGAAGTTAATGAGCAGTTCTTC
CDR3 protein: CASSRGLEVNEQFF

V gene: TRBV29-1
J gene: TRBJ2-1
clone size: few
D gene: NA
CDR3 DNA: TGCAGCGTTGAGGGGGGGGCCCACAATGAGCAGTTCTTC
CDR3 protein: CSVEGGAHNEQFF

V gene: TRBV19
J gene: TRBJ2-7
clone size: once
D gene: TRBD2
CDR3 DNA: TGTGCCAGTAGTATGACGGGGGGGCGCAAGGACCAGTACTTC
CDR3 protein: CASSMTGGRKDQYF

V gene: TRBV7-2
J gene: TRBJ1-5
clone size: once
D gene: NA
CDR3 DNA: TGTGCCAGCAGCTTAGCTTGGGGGAGCAATCAGCCCCAGCATTTT
CDR3 protein: CASSLAWGSNQPQHF

V gene: TRBV5-1
J gene: TRBJ2-7
clone size: NA
D gene: NA
CDR3 DNA: TGCGCCAGCAGCTTTACAGCGCCGAGCTCCTACGAGCAGTACTTC
CDR3 protein: CASSFTAPSSYEQYF

V gene: TRBV7-9
J gene: TRBJ2-7
clone size: once
D gene: NA
CDR3 DNA: TGTGCCAGCAGCTTACCAGGGGACAACGAGCAGTACTTC
CDR3 protein: CASSLPGDNEQYF

V gene: TRBV6-5
J gene: TRBJ1-2
clone size: NA
D gene: NA
CDR3 DNA: TGTGCCAGCCGAAGCCGGGGGACGCTTCCCTATGGCTACACCTTC
CDR3 protein: CASRSRGTLPYGYTF

V gene: TRBV7-9
J gene: TRBJ1-2
clone size: NA
D gene: TRBD1
CDR3 DNA: TGTGCCAGCAGCTCCCGGGACAGGGTCCATGGCTACACCTTC
CDR3 protein: CASSSRDRVHGYTF

V gene: TRBV4-1
J gene: TRBJ1-6
clone size: once
D gene: NA
CDR3 DNA: TGCGCCAGCAGCCAAGAACAGACGGGGATGAGGAATTCACCCCTCCACTTT
CDR3 protein: CASSQEQTGMRNSPLHF

V gene: TRBV3-1/TRBV3-2
J gene: TRBJ1-1
clone size: once
D gene: NA
CDR3 DNA: TGTGCCAGCAGCGACGGGGGGCTGAGGAACACTGAAGCTTTCTTT
CDR3 protein: CASSDGGLRNTEAFF

V gene: TRBV11-1
J gene: TRBJ2-3
clone size: NA
D gene: NA
CDR3 DNA: TGTGCCAGCAGCTTAGATCTGACGGCAGATACGCAGTATTTT
CDR3 protein: CASSLDLTADTQYF

V gene: TRBV2
J gene: TRBJ1-2
clone size: NA
D gene: NA
CDR3 DNA: TGTGCCAGCAACCGAATGGACCTGTCGCGTGGTGGCTACACCTTC
CDR3 protein: CASNRMDLSRGGYTF

V gene: TRBV28
J gene: TRBJ2-7
clone size: NA
D gene: TRBD1
CDR3 DNA: TGTGCCAGCATCCCGGGACAGGGGCCCACCTACGAGCAGTACTTC
CDR3 protein: CASIPGQGPTYEQYF

V gene: TRBV30
J gene: TRBJ2-7
clone size: NA
D gene: NA
CDR3 DNA: TGTGCCTGCCTTAAAACCACCCTCTTCTACGAGCAGTACTTC
CDR3 protein: CACLKTTLFYEQYF

V gene: TRBV5-1
J gene: TRBJ1-6
clone size: NA
D gene: NA
CDR3 DNA: TGCGCCAGCAGCTTGGGGACAGTGGGCTCACCCCTCCACTTT
CDR3 protein: CASSLGTVGSPLHF

V gene: TRBV7-8
J gene: TRBJ2-3
clone size: NA
D gene: NA
CDR3 DNA: TGTGCCAGCAGCCCCTGGACGGGCACAGATACGCAGTATTTT
CDR3 protein: CASSPWTGTDTQYF

V gene: TRBV7-9
J gene: TRBJ1-1
clone size: NA
D gene: TRBD1
CDR3 DNA: TGTGCCAGCAGCTTAGGGGACAGGGGGCCGAACACTGAAGCTTTCTTT
CDR3 protein: CASSLGDRGPNTEAFF

V gene: TRBV4-2
J gene: TRBJ1-3
clone size: NA
D gene: NA
CDR3 DNA: TGTGCCAGCAGCCAAGAGGGAACAGGCTCTGGAAACACCATATATTTT
CDR3 protein: CASSQEGTGSGNTIYF

V gene: TRBV7-9
J gene: TRBJ1-2
clone size: NA
D gene: NA
CDR3 DNA: TGTGCCAGCAGCGTCCGGGCGCGTTTTGGCTACACCTTC
CDR3 protein: CASSVRARFGYTF